The 3 T cell receptor beta chains given below trace back to one sample, sequenced in a study of beta chain features in type 1 diabetes. Expressed TCRB transcripts got sequenced, as all isolated RNA was reverse transcribed. Sequencing used immunoSEQ multiplex PCR; TCRdb keeps in-frame clones, though not all of them. The data contain about 320,000 clones, 11% to 15% of them singletons. Sequencing was carried out using central memory CD4+ T cells from blood. These receptors all stem from a man younger than 40 in good health.

The rearrangement links TRBV5-1 to TRBJ2-7, with D unresolved. CDR3 length: 13 amino acids. Trimming pared 2 bases from V and 3 bases from J, leaving 9 bases between. The germline CDR1 and CDR2 sequences are SGHRS and YFSETQ. The CDR3 loop reads CASSFDPNYEQYF. CDR3 nucleotide sequence: TGCGCCAGCAGCTTCGATCCGAACTACGAGCAGTACTTC.

In this sample, this clone turned up a few times. The chain couples TRBV5-6 to TRBJ1-2; weak D call: TRBD1 (6 bases). Trimming cost V 7 bases and J 5 bases, with 15 bases left between them. In germline, CDR1 is SGHDT, CDR2 YYEEEE. The length of the CDR3 is 13 residues. In nucleotides, the CDR3 is TGTGCCAGCTCCCTACGGACAGCATATGGCTACACCTTC. This encodes CASSLRTAYGYTF.

This rearrangement joins TRBV28 to TRBJ1-6; D unresolved. Germline loops: CDR1 MDHEN, CDR2 SYDVKM. This CDR3 spans 16 amino acids. The V end lost 4 bases, the J end lost 12 bases, and 22 bases lay between the germline ends. The CDR3 DNA is TGTGCCAGCAGTTCGGTGTGGGGTCCCCGGGTTGAACCCCTCCACTTT. It translates to CASSSVWGPRVEPLHF.